This T cell receptor beta chain was sequenced during a study of Graves' ophthalmopathy and Graves' hyperthyroidism. This clonotype was observed many times. What it recognizes is unknown. Moderate-to-severe activity, CAS at least 3, NOSPECS at least 4 and duration under 3 months characterized donors with ophthalmopathy. PBMCs were isolated by Ficoll-Paque density gradient centrifugation, using around 10 ml of fresh peripheral blood as the starting material. Findings and limits, study-wide: Discrimination between ophthalmopathy and stable hyperthyroidism by a 13-signature model showed about 86% sensitivity and 65% to 84% specificity. Most thyroid clonotypes with frequency above 0.001 were detected in blood too.

CDR3 regions of TCR beta were amplified from RNA transcripts. HTBI primers primed a first-round RT-PCR, and a second-round multiplex PCR followed. Via MiXCR, TCRdb re-called the multiplex PCR reads, giving one row per CDR3 protein. The sample has almost 400,000 distinct CDR3 sequences, around 19% seen once. The germline CDR1 and CDR2 sequences are SGHRS and YFSETQ. Trimming cost V 0 bases and J 7 bases; bases outside gene matches: 17. The CDR3 has 18 residues. Sequenced sample: peripheral blood. The rearrangement uses TRBV5-1 and TRBJ1-1, with 8 bases that match TRBD1. This TCR derives from a woman aged 18-29 years with Graves' ophthalmopathy. The DNA of the CDR3 is TGCGCCAGCAGCTTGGAAGGCTTGGCAGGGGGCATCAAGGGTGAAGCTTTCTTT. It is translated as CASSLEGLAGGIKGEAFF.